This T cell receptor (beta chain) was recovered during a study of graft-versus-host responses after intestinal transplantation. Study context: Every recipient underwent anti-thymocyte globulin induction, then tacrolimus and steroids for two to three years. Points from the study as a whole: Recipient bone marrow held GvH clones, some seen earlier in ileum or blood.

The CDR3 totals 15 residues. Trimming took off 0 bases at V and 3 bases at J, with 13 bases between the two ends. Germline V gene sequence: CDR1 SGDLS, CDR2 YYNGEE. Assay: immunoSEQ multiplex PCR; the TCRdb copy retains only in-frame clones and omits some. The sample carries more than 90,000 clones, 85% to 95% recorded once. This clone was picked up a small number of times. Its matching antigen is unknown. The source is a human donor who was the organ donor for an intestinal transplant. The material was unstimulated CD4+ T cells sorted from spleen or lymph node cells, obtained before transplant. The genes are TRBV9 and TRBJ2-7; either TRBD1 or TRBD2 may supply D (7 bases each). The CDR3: CASSVAAGGGYEQYF. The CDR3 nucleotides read TGTGCCAGCAGCGTAGCGGCAGGGGGGGGCTACGAGCAGTACTTC.